Described below is a single T cell receptor beta chain sequence and its context. The antigen remains undetermined. The data were obtained in a study of siplizumab effects on memory and regulatory T cells. General study results and limits: Few alloreactive clones mapped to unstimulated subsets. Treg origin accounted for an average of around 69% of mappable alloreactive CD4+ clones with siplizumab and over 25% in controls.

This table comes from immunoSEQ multiplex PCR, and its TCRdb copy is limited to in-frame clones, with some not included. The sample carries approximately 100,000 clones, over 85% recorded once. The CDR3 consists of 16 residues. V dropped 6 bases and J dropped 5; count of bases not matched to a gene: 15. The germline CDR1 and CDR2 sequences are LNHDA and SQIVND (reference sequence). The sample was non-Treg CD4+ T cells sorted from blood. The TCR originated in a human donor in good health. The chain combines TRBV19 with TRBJ1-1, with TRBD1 matching 7 bases. The CDR3 loop reads CASSGRGALISTEAFF. CDR3 in DNA: TGTGCCAGTAGCGGCAGGGGGGCCCTTATCTCGACTGAAGCTTTCTTT.